Shown below are 16 T cell receptor beta chains from a single sample sequenced in a study of CD8 T cells in ankylosing spondylitis. TCRdb itself ran the 5' RACE reads through MiXCR, one entry per CDR3 protein. The repertoire holds about 800,000 distinct CDR3 sequences, with about an eighth as singletons. Study-wide results and caveats: A motif in TCR beta, a set of fewer than ten highly homologous variants, appeared characteristic of ankylosing spondylitis blood.

These receptors' targets are unknown. Sequences were obtained from blood, either unsorted or a sorted T cell fraction (not recorded which). These receptor sequences come from a male donor with ankylosing spondylitis.

In this sample, this clonotype turned up many times. The rearrangement uses TRBV7-2 and TRBJ2-7; D is perhaps TRBD2 (6 bases). V lost 4 bases, J lost 0 bases, and 13 bases lay in between. CDR3 size: 15 residues. Germline-derived CDR1 and CDR2 are SGHTA and FQGNSA. CDR3 nucleotide sequence: TGTGCCAGCAGCTCCCCGGGACTGACCTCCTACGAGCAGTACTTC. Protein product: CASSSPGLTSYEQYF.

This clonotype has just a few counts. The V and J genes are TRBV6-5 and TRBJ2-3; 12 bases are a match to TRBD1. Germline assignment: CDR1 MNHEY and CDR2 SVGAGI. CDR3 length equals 17 residues. After removal of 0 bases from V and 5 bases from J, the junction contained 6 bases not matched to a gene. The DNA for the CDR3 is TGTGCCAGCAGTTACTCGGGACAGGGGGCGCGGGGAGATACGCAGTATTTT. This gives the protein CASSYSGQGARGDTQYF.

This clonotype showed up just a few times. The CDR3 DNA reads as TGTGCCAGCAGCTTAGTTGGGGGGCTCAACGAGCAGTACTTC. This gives the protein CASSLVGGLNEQYF. The V call is TRBV7-2, the J call TRBJ2-7; D may correspond to TRBD1 or TRBD2 (6 bases each). Between the trimmed V and J ends, which lost 1 base and 5 bases, there was a span of 12 bases. The CDR3 covers 14 residues. Germline CDR1 is SGHTA and CDR2 is FQGNSA.

This clonotype was recorded a few times. The J gene is TRBJ1-2, the V gene TRBV20-1; D is perhaps TRBD1 (6 bases). This CDR3 is 12 amino acids long. Between the trimmed V and J ends, which lost 6 bases and 4 bases, there was a span of 12 bases. Germline CDR1 and CDR2: DFQATT and SNEGSKA (reference sequence). In DNA, the CDR3 is TGCAGTGCGCAAACAGGGTTCTATGGCTACACCTTC. Residues: CSAQTGFYGYTF.

This clonotype has more than one count but fewer than ten. This chain joins TRBV20-1 and TRBJ2-1; weak D call: TRBD2 (6 bases). Germline V gene data show CDR1 as DFQATT and CDR2 as SNEGSKA (reference sequence). V lost 4 bases and J lost 0, with 10 bases in between. CDR3 length: 14 amino acids. CDR3 DNA: TGCAGTGCTATGGGGGGAAGCTCCTACAATGAGCAGTTCTTC. This codes for CSAMGGSSYNEQFF.

This clonotype was seen at least ten times. The V gene is TRBV4-2, the J gene TRBJ1-4, with D hard to call. The CDR3 is 14 amino acids. Germline V gene data show CDR1 as LGHNA and CDR2 as YNFKEQ. The V gene lost 0 bases and the J gene lost 8 bases, with 10 bases spanning the gap. CDR3 sequence (DNA): TGTGCCAGCAGCCAAGATCGGGTGGAGGAAAAACTGTTTTTT. Translated, it gives CASSQDRVEEKLFF.

There are a few counts of this clonotype. The chain carries TRBV20-1 and TRBJ1-4; 8 nucleotides agree with TRBD1. The trim removed 4 bases at V and 10 bases at J, leaving 8 bases unmatched. Germline V gives CDR1 DFQATT, CDR2 SNEGSKA (reference sequence). This CDR3 has 13 amino acids. The CDR3 sequence: CSAKGQVGGKLFF. CDR3 sequence (DNA): TGCAGTGCTAAGGGACAGGTTGGAGGAAAACTGTTTTTT.

The chain combines TRBV20-1 with TRBJ2-1, with TRBD2 identical over 9 bases. With V trimmed by 5 bases and J by 3 bases, 5 bases remained unmatched. The CDR3 has 14 residues. Per the germline V gene, CDR1 is DFQATT and CDR2 is SNEGSKA (reference sequence). The CDR3 DNA reads TGCAGTGCTCCCCCAGCGGGGGGCTACAATGAGCAGTTCTTC. This encodes CSAPPAGGYNEQFF.

In this sample, this clonotype turned up many times. The chain combines TRBV5-6 with TRBJ1-1; no clear D gene. V lost 1 base, J lost 6 bases, and 13 bases lay in between. This CDR3 is built from 14 residues. From germline, CDR1 is SGHDT and CDR2 YYEEEE. The CDR3 spells CASSLYYSQAEAFF. DNA for the CDR3: TGTGCCAGCAGCTTGTATTACAGTCAAGCTGAAGCTTTCTTT.

V is TRBV25-1 and J is TRBJ2-3; D perhaps matches TRBD2 (5 bases). Per the germline V gene, CDR1 is MGHDK and CDR2 is SYGVNS. CDR3 length: 13 residues. V lost 10 bases and J 1 base, leaving 12 bases between the germline ends. The CDR3 sequence is CATRGSGTDTQYF. The DNA for the CDR3 is TGTGCCACCCGGGGTTCGGGCACAGATACGCAGTATTTT. The complete variable domain, with remaining parts taken from reference TRBV25-1 and TRBJ2-3, reads EADIYQTPRYLVIGTGKKITLECSQTMGHDKMYWYQQDPGMELHLIHYSYGVNSTEKGDLSSESTVSRIRTEHFPLTLESARPSHTSQYLCATRGSGTDTQYFGPGTRLTVL.

The chain has TRBV10-3 and TRBJ1-2; D not resolved. The CDR3 runs 15 residues. The V gene lost 4 bases and the J gene lost 2 bases, with 14 bases spanning the gap. Looked up from germline, CDR1 is ENHRY and CDR2 is SYGVKD. The CDR3: CAISAVESANYGYTF. The DNA of the CDR3 is TGTGCCATCAGTGCGGTAGAGAGCGCAAACTATGGCTACACCTTC.

This clonotype was recorded at least ten times. This chain connects TRBV6-2 or TRBV6-3 to TRBJ2-1; D is undetermined. V dropped 8 bases and J dropped 0 bases, with 5 bases sitting between them. The germline gives CDR1 MNHEY, CDR2 SVGEGT. This CDR3 spans 12 amino acids. The CDR3 is CASESSYNEQFF. The CDR3 coding sequence is TGTGCCAGCGAGAGCTCCTACAATGAGCAGTTCTTC.

This clonotype was seen a few times. The junction departs from the called germline gene at one end, perhaps through a read error. The genes are TRBV7-2 and TRBJ2-5, with TRBD2 as a possible D gene (6 bases). CDR1 is SGHTA, CDR2 FQGNSA, per germline. This CDR3 contains 13 residues. In nucleotides, the CDR3 is TGTGCCAGCAGCTTAGTAGATGGAGGGACGACGGACTTC. Its protein is CASSLVDGGTTDF.

In this sample, this clonotype turned up a few times. This chain joins TRBV29-1 and TRBJ2-3, with 8 positions matching TRBD2. Germline assignment: CDR1 SQVTM and CDR2 ANQGSEA. This CDR3 spans 14 amino acids. Germline trimming cut 4 bases from V and 3 bases from J; bases unmatched to any gene: 6. CDR3 amino acids: CSVVDSGTTDTQYF. The CDR3 DNA sequence: TGCAGCGTTGTAGATAGCGGGACTACAGATACGCAGTATTTT.

There are a few counts of this clonotype. CDR3 residues: CSVGDTENQPQHF. The CDR3 DNA reads as TGCAGCGTGGGGGACACCGAAAATCAGCCCCAGCATTTT. The chain employs TRBV29-1 and TRBJ1-5, with D tentatively TRBD1 (6 bases). Trimming stripped 6 bases from V and 4 bases from J, with 13 bases between. The CDR3 has 13 amino acids. CDR1 is SQVTM, CDR2 ANQGSEA, per germline.

In its sample, this clonotype was seen a few times. The V and J genes are TRBV5-6 and TRBJ2-5, with D possibly TRBD1 on 6 matching bases. Germline CDR1 and CDR2: SGHDT and YYEEEE. The V gene lost 0 bases and the J gene lost 2 bases, with 14 bases spanning the gap. The CDR3 runs to 16 residues. CDR3: CASSLAPQGRQETQYF. Here the CDR3 DNA reads TGTGCCAGCAGCTTGGCCCCGCAGGGGAGACAAGAGACCCAGTACTTC.